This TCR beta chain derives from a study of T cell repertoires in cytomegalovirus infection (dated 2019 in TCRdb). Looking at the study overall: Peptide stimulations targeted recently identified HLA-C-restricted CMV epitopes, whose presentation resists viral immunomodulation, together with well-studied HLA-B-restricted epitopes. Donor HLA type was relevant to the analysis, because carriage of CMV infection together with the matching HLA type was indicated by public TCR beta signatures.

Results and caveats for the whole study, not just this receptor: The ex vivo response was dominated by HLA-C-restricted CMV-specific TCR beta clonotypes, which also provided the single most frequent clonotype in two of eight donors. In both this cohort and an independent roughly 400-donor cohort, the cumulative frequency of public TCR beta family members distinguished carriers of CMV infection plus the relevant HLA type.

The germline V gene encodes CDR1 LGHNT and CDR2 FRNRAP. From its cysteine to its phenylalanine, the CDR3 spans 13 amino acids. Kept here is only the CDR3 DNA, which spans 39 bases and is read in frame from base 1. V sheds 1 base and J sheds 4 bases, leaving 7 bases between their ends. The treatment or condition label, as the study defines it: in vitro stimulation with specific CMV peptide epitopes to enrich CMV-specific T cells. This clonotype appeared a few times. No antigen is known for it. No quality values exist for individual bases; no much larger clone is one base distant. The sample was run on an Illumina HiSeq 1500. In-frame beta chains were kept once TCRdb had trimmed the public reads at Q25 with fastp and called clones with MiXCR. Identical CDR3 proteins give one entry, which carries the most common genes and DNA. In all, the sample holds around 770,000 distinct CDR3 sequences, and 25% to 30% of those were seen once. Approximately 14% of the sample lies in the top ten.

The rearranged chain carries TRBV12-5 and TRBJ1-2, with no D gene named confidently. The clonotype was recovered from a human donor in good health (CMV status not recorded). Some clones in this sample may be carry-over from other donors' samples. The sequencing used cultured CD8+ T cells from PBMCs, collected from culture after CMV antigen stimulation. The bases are TGTGCTAGTGGTTTGGCCGACCCCTATGGCTACACCTTC. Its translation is CASGLADPYGYTF.